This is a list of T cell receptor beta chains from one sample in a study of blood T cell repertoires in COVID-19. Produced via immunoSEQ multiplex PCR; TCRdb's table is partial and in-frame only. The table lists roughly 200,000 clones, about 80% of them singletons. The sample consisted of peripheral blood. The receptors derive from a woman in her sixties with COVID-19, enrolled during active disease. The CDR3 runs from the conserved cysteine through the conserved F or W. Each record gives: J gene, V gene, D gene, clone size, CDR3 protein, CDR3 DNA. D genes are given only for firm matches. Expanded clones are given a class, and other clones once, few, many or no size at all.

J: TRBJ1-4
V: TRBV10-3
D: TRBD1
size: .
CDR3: CAISGGQGDEKLFF
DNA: TGTGCCATCAGTGGGGGACAGGGGGACGAAAAACTGTTTTTT

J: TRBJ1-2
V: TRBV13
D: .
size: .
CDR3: CASSAGLQSYGYTF
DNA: TGTGCCAGCAGCGCGGGACTGCAATCCTATGGCTACACCTTC

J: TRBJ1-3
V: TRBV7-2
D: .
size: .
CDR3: CASSPQTGSGNTIYF
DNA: TGTGCCAGCAGCCCTCAGACTGGGTCTGGAAACACCATATATTTT

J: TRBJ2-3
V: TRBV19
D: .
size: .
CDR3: CASSTPGHRTDTQYF
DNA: TGTGCCAGTAGTACCCCGGGACACCGCACAGATACGCAGTATTTT

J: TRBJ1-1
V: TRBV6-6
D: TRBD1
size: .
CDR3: CASTDRVVNTEAFF
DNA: TGTGCCAGCACCGACAGGGTCGTGAACACTGAAGCTTTCTTT

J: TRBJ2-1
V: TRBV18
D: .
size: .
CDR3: CASSPSGTRYNEQFF
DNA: TGTGCCAGCTCACCATCCGGGACAAGATACAATGAGCAGTTCTTC

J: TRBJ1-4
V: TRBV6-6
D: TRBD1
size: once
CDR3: CASGDRGEKLFF
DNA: TGTGCCAGCGGGGACAGGGGTGAAAAACTGTTTTTT

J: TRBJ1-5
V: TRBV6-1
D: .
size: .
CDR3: CASSEGGVPQHF
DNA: TGTGCCAGCAGTGAAGGGGGCGTGCCCCAGCATTTT

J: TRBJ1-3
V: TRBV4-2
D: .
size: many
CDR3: CASSQTTSSGNTIYF
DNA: TGTGCCAGCAGCCAAACTACCAGCTCTGGAAACACCATATATTTT

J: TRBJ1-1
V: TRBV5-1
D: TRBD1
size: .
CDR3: CASSSTGAAEAFF
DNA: TGCGCCAGCAGCAGTACAGGGGCGGCTGAAGCTTTCTTT

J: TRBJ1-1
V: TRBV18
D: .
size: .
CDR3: CASSPDGDFTEAFF
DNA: TGTGCCAGCTCTCCCGACGGAGACTTCACTGAAGCTTTCTTT

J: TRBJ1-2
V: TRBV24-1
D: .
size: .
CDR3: CATSVGGYGYTF
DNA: TGTGCCACCAGTGTGGGGGGCTATGGCTACACCTTC

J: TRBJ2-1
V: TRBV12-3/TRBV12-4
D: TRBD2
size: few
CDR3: CASSLGEGLGQFF
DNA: TGTGCCAGCAGTTTAGGGGAGGGCCTGGGGCAGTTCTTC

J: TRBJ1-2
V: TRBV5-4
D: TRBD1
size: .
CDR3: CASSPWGTGVNGYTF
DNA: TGTGCCAGCAGCCCATGGGGGACAGGGGTAAATGGCTACACCTTC

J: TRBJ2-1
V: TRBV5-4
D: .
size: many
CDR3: CASSPPQGQNEQFF
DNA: TGTGCCAGCAGCCCCCCTCAGGGCCAGAATGAGCAGTTCTTC

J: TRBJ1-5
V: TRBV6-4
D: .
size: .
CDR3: CASSITRGRGGQPQHF
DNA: TGTGCCAGCAGTATCACCAGGGGAAGGGGGGGACAGCCCCAGCATTTT

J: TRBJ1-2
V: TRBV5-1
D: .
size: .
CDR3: CASSSGQDGYTF
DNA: TGCGCCAGCAGCTCAGGGCAGGATGGCTACACCTTC